This T cell receptor (beta chain) was retrieved from a study of T-cell reconstitution after alpha-beta-depleted transplantation in children (dated by TCRdb to 2016 to 2018). Broadly, across the study: T-cell immune reconstitution after TCRalphabeta/CD19-depleted allogeneic hematopoietic cell transplantation in children was quantitatively tracked in the study by means of TCR repertoire profiling.

The library was made by PCR. The data were produced on an Illumina HiSeq 2500. TCR libraries were prepared with molecular barcoding, using unique molecular identifiers to normalize TCRbeta repertoire quantification. The public reads were reprocessed in TCRdb via fastp at Q25 and MiXCR, keeping in-frame beta chains. Rows are unified per CDR3 protein, each entry keeping the most common DNA and genes. The sample table shows 450,000 to 700,000 distinct CDR3 sequences, and around 27% are seen once. Jointly, the top ten make up approximately 39% of the sample. The sample's treatment or condition label, in plain terms: allogeneic hematopoietic cell transplantation with graft depleted of TCRalphabeta T cells and CD19 B cells. Transplant recipients were children who received TCRalphabeta/CD19-depleted allogeneic hematopoietic cell grafts. Notes on this clonotype: Which antigen it targets is not known. No much larger clonotype is one base removed from it; base qualities were not supplied.

General study outcomes and caveats: About two months after transplant, the apparently early recovery of alphabetaT-cell counts reportedly depended on just several hundred clones that had expanded rapidly and came from non-depleted graft cells. The frequencies of hyperexpanded clones fell over the following months, and after one year, T-cell counts and TCRbeta diversity were mostly attributed to newly produced T cells. In some patients, the high TCRbeta diversity seen at day 60 was put down to recipient T cells and intrathymic progenitors that had survived conditioning.

Including the terminal cysteine and phenylalanine, the CDR3 comprises 15 residues. Left in the record is the CDR3 DNA by itself, 45 bases read in frame from the first base. In the germline V gene, CDR1 corresponds to SGHRS and CDR2 to YFSETQ. At the junction V is shortened by 0 bases and J by 6 bases, with 13 bases in between. The sequence was collected from a boy less than two years old with Wiskott-Aldrich syndrome, due to receive a stem cell transplant. The chain was built from TRBV5-1 and TRBJ2-1, with a weak D call of TRBD1 (5 bases match). This specimen was PBMCs, taken before TCRalphabeta/CD19-depleted stem cell transplant. CDR3 loop: CASSLAASRGNEQFF. The nucleotide sequence reads TGCGCCAGCAGCTTGGCGGCTAGTAGGGGCAATGAGCAGTTCTTC.